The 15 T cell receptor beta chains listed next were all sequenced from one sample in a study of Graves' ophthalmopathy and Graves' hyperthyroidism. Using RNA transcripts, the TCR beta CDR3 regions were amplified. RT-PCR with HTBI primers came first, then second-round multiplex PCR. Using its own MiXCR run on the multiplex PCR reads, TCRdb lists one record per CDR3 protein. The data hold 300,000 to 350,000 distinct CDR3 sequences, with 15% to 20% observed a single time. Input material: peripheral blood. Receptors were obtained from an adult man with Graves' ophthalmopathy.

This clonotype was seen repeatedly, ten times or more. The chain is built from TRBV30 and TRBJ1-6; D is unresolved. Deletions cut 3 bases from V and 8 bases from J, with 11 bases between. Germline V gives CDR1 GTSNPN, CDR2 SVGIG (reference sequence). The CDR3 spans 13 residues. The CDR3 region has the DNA TGTGCCTGGAGGTCCGGCGGTTATTCACCCCTCCACTTT. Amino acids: CAWRSGGYSPLHF.

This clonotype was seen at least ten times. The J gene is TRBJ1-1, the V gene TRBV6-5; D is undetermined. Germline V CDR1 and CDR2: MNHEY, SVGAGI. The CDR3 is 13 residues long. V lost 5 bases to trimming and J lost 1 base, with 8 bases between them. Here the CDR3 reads CASSTDGNTEAFF. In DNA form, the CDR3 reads TGTGCCAGCAGTACGGACGGGAACACTGAAGCTTTCTTT.

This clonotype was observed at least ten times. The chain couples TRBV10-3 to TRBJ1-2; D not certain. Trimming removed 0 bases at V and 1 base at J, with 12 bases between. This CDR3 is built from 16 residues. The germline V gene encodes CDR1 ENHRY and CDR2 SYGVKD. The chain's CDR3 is CAISESLRNINYGYTF. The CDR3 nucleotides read TGTGCCATCAGTGAGTCGCTAAGGAATATTAACTATGGCTACACCTTC.

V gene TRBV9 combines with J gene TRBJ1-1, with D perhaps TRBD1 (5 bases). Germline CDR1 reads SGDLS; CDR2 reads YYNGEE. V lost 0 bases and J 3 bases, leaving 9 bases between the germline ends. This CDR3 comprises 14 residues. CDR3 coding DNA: TGTGCCAGCAGCGTAGAAGGGGACGACACTGAAGCTTTCTTT. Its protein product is CASSVEGDDTEAFF. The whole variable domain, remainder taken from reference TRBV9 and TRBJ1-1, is DSGVTQTPKHLITATGQRVTLRCSPRSGDLSVYWYQQSLDQGLQFLIQYYNGEERAKGNILERFSAQQFPDLHSELNLSSLELGDSALYFCASSVEGDDTEAFFGQGTRLTVV.

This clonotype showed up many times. CDR3 residues: CASRRSGRQGPYEQYF. CDR3 bases: TGTGCCAGCAGGCGTTCGGGGAGACAGGGTCCTTACGAGCAGTACTTC. This chain connects TRBV6-1 to TRBJ2-7; the match to TRBD1 covers 7 bases. Trimming at V came to 6 bases and at J to 4 bases, leaving 15 bases not matched to a gene. Per germline, CDR1 MNHNS and CDR2 SASEGT. The CDR3 consists of 16 residues.

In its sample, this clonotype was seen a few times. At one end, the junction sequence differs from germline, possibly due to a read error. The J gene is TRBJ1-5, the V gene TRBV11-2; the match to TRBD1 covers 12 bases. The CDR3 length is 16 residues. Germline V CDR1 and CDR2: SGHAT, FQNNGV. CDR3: CAISSPGTGGLQPQHF. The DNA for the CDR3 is TGTGCCATCAGCTCCCCCGGGACAGGGGGCCTTCAGCCCCAGCATTTT.

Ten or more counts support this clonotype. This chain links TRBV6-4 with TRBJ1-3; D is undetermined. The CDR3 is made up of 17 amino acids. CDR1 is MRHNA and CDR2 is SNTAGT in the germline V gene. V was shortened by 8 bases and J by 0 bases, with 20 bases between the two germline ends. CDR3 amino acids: CASCSIASAFSGNTIYF. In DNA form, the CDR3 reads TGTGCCAGCTGCTCGATCGCCAGCGCCTTCTCTGGAAACACCATATATTTT.

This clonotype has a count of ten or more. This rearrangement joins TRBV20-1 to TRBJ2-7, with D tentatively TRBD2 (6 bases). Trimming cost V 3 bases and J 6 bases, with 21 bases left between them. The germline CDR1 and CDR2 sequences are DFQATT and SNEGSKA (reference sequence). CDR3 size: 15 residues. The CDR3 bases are TGCAGTGCTAGGATTCCGGGACTCTCACGAGGCGAGCAGTACTTC. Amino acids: CSARIPGLSRGEQYF.

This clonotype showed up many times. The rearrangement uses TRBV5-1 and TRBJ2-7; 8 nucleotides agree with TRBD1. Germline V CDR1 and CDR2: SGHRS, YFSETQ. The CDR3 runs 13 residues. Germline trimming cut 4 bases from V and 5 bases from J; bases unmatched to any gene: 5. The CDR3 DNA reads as TGCGCCAGCAGCGGACAGGGAGGCCACGAGCAGTACTTC. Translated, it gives CASSGQGGHEQYF.

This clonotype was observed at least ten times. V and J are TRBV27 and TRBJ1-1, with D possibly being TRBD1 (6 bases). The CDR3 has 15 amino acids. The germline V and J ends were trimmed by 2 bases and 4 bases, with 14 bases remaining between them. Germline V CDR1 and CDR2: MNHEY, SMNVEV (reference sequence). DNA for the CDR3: TGTGCCAGCAGTTTAATGGGGGCTTTTGGCACTGAAGCTTTCTTT. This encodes CASSLMGAFGTEAFF.

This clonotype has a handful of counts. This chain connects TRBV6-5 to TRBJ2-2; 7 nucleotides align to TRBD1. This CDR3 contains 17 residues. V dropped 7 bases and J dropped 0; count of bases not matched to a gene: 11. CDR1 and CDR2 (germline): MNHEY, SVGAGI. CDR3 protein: CASIFDRVRSNTGELFF. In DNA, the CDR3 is TGTGCCAGCATTTTTGACAGGGTGAGGTCGAACACCGGGGAGCTGTTTTTT.

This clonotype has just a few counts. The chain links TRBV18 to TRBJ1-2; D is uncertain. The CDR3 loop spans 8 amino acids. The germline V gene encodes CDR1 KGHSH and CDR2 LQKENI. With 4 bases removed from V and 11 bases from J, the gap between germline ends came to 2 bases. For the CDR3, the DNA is TGTGCCAGCTCACTTTACACCTTC. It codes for CASSLYTF.

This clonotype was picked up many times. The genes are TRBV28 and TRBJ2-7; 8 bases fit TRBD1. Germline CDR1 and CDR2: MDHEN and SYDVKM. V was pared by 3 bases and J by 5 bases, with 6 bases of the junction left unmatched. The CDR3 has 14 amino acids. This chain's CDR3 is CASSFQGAYHEQYF. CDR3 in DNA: TGTGCCAGCAGTTTCCAGGGGGCGTATCACGAGCAGTACTTC.

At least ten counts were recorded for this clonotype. The CDR3 here is CSARDSTGLSYEQYF. CDR3 bases: TGCAGTGCTAGAGATAGTACAGGGCTTTCCTACGAGCAGTACTTC. The chain couples TRBV20-1 to TRBJ2-7, with D possibly TRBD1 on 6 matching bases. This CDR3 contains 15 residues. Per germline, CDR1 DFQATT and CDR2 SNEGSKA (reference sequence). The V end was cut by 0 bases, the J end by 1 base, with 13 bases between.

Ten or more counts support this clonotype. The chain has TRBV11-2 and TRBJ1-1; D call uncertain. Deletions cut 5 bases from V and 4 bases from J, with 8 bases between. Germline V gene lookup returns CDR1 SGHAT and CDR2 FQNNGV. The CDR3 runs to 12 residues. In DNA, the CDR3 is TGTGCCAGCAGCCATGAACGCACTGAAGCTTTCTTT. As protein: CASSHERTEAFF.